A single sample is the source of the 11 T cell receptor beta chains below, sequenced in a study of T cells in Graves' hyperthyroidism and ophthalmopathy (dated by TCRdb to about 2019). The library came from multiplex PCR. Sequencing was carried out with an Illumina HiSeq 2000. TCR beta CDR3 regions were amplified from RNA transcripts. A first-round RT-PCR of the TCR CDR3 used the HTBI primer set with the Qiagen OneStep RT-PCR kit. TCRdb's own reprocessing of the public reads used fastp at Q25 and MiXCR and kept productive beta chains. Rows are unified per CDR3 protein, each entry keeping the most common DNA and genes. For this sample there are about 200,000 distinct CDR3 sequences; around 19% appear just once. The biggest ten clones account for about 45% of the sample. The sample consisted of blood. These receptors were taken from a man in his forties with Graves' hyperthyroidism.

This clonotype turned up a few times. The chain has TRBV18 and TRBJ1-2, with 8 bases that match TRBD1. Germline CDR1 reads KGHSH; CDR2 reads LQKENI. This CDR3 has 16 residues. Unmatched junction bases numbered 13, after V lost 6 bases and J lost 4 bases. This CDR3 is CASSDPYRGSFYGYTF. CDR3 DNA: TGTGCCAGCTCGGATCCTTACAGGGGGTCGTTCTATGGCTACACCTTC.

The chain links TRBV19 to TRBJ2-7; TRBD2 agrees at 8 bases. CDR1 and CDR2 from the germline V gene are LNHDA and SQIVND (reference sequence). The CDR3 length is 15 residues. Germline trimming cut 4 bases from V and 5 bases from J; bases unmatched to any gene: 10. CDR3 residues: CASSKGLRGANEQYF. CDR3 nucleotide sequence: TGTGCCAGTAGTAAGGGCCTGCGGGGGGCTAACGAGCAGTACTTC. Looking up the rest from reference TRBV19 and TRBJ2-7 gives the full variable domain: DGGITQSPKYLFRKEGQNVTLSCEQNLNHDAMYWYRQDPGQGLRLIYYSQIVNDFQKGDIAEGYSVSREKKESFPLTVTSAQKNPTAFYLCASSKGLRGANEQYFGPGTRLTVT.

This clonotype occurred many times. The CDR3 DNA follows: TGTGCCAGCAGCTTAGGGGGGACAGGGTGGGGTTCGGAGACCCAGTACTTC. Its protein product is CASSLGGTGWGSETQYF. The chain couples TRBV7-2 to TRBJ2-5; 9 bases match TRBD1. The junction had 11 bases not matched to a gene; V was cut back by 1 base and J by 5 bases. CDR1 and CDR2 from the germline V gene are SGHTA and FQGNSA. The CDR3 is 17 amino acids. The whole variable domain, remainder taken from reference TRBV7-2 and TRBJ2-5, is GAGVSQSPSNKVTEKGKDVELRCDPISGHTALYWYRQSLGQGLEFLIYFQGNSAPDKSGLPSDRFSAERTGGSVSTLTIQRTQQEDSAVYLCASSLGGTGWGSETQYFGPGTRLLVL.

This chain links TRBV28 with TRBJ1-1; D gene unclear. Between the trimmed V and J ends, which lost 7 bases and 6 bases, there was a span of 18 bases. Germline lookup yields CDR1 MDHEN and CDR2 SYDVKM. The CDR3 length is 14 residues. The DNA of the CDR3 is TGTGCCAGCACCAAAGACCCGGGAGTCGCTGAAGCTTTCTTT. Translation: CASTKDPGVAEAFF. The full variable domain, rest sourced from reference TRBV28 and TRBJ1-1, is DVKVTQSSRYLVKRTGEKVFLECVQDMDHENMFWYRQDPGLGLRLIYFSYDVKMKEKGDIPEGYSVSREKKERFSLILESASTNQTSMYLCASTKDPGVAEAFFGQGTRLTVV.

This rearrangement joins TRBV7-2 to TRBJ2-1; TRBD1 aligns across 7 bases. V trimming: 5 bases; J trimming: 6 bases; junction bases outside the gene matches: 13. The CDR3 runs 16 residues. Looked up from germline, CDR1 is SGHTA and CDR2 is FQGNSA. The CDR3 here is CASSPRQGLGSNEQFF. The CDR3 DNA sequence: TGTGCCAGCAGCCCCCGACAGGGCCTCGGCTCCAATGAGCAGTTCTTC.

This clonotype was picked up many times. The J gene is TRBJ1-1, the V gene TRBV18; 7 positions match TRBD1. Germline V gene data show CDR1 as KGHSH and CDR2 as LQKENI. V lost 2 bases, J lost 6 bases, and 12 bases stayed unmatched. The CDR3 spans 16 residues. The CDR3 sequence: CASSPLMQGGDAEAFF. The CDR3 DNA is TGTGCCAGCTCACCATTAATGCAGGGGGGCGACGCTGAAGCTTTCTTT.

This clonotype was picked up many times. The chain carries TRBV6-2 or TRBV6-3 and TRBJ2-1, with D perhaps given as TRBD1 or TRBD2 (5 bases each). V dropped 4 bases and J dropped 10 bases, with 17 bases sitting between them. The CDR3 has 14 residues. Germline CDR1 MNHEY, CDR2 SVGEGT. The CDR3 DNA reads TGTGCCAGCAGTTTGAGGGGCACGAAGGAGGAGCAGTTCTTC. Amino acids: CASSLRGTKEEQFF.

This clonotype appeared a few times. The chain recombines TRBV9 with TRBJ2-6, with a tentative D call TRBD1 (6 bases). Deletions cut 3 bases from V and 2 bases from J, with 9 bases between. CDR3 length: 15 residues. CDR1 and CDR2 (germline): SGDLS, YYNGEE. The CDR3 loop is CASSDWTAGANVLTF. In DNA form, the CDR3 reads TGTGCCAGCAGCGATTGGACAGCTGGGGCCAACGTCCTGACTTTC.

In the case of this clonotype: A much larger clone lies a single base off, so this may be a read error. A read error is likely, as this CDR3 ends without the conserved phenylalanine or tryptophan. This chain connects TRBV6-2 or TRBV6-3 to TRBJ2-7; no firm D call. The CDR3 spans 14 residues. Germline CDR1 reads MNHEY; CDR2 reads SVGEGT. V dropped 6 bases and J dropped 4 bases, with 16 bases sitting between them. The CDR3 loop is CASSPRRIGYEQYS. CDR3 coding DNA: TGTGCCAGCAGCCCGCGAAGGATCGGGTACGAGCAGTACTCC.

The sample holds many counts of this clonotype. This chain's CDR3 is CASSPKTGTSSYNEQFF. In nucleotides, the CDR3 is TGTGCCAGCTCACCTAAGACAGGGACGAGCTCCTACAATGAGCAGTTCTTC. The chain combines TRBV18 with TRBJ2-1; 7 positions match TRBD1. The germline V gene has CDR1 KGHSH and CDR2 LQKENI. V was pared by 3 bases and J by 0 bases, with 8 bases of the junction left unmatched. The CDR3 length is 17 residues.

This clonotype was seen ten or more times. The rearrangement uses TRBV12-3 or TRBV12-4 and TRBJ2-7; 7 bases line up with TRBD2. Trimming took 6 bases from V and 3 from J; bases not matched to a gene: 5. The CDR3 runs to 13 residues. The CDR3 DNA reads TGTGCCAGCAGCCCGACTAGCAGCTACGAGCAGTACTTC. Residues: CASSPTSSYEQYF.